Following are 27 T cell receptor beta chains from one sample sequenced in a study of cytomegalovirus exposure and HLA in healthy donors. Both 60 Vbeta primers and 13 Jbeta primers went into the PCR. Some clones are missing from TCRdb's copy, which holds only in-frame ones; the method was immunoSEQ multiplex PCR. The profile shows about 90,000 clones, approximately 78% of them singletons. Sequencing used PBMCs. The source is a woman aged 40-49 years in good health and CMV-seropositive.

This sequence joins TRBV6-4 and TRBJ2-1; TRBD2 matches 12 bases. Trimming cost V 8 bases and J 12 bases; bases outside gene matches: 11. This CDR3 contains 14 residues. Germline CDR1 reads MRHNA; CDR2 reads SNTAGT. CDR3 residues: CASSRTSGMDGQFF. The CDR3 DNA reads TGTGCCAGCTCAAGGACTAGCGGGATGGATGGGCAGTTCTTC.

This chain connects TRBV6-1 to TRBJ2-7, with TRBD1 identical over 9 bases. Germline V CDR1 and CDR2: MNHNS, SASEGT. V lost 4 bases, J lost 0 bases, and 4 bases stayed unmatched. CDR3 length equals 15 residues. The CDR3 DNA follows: TGTGCCAGCAGTGGCCGGGACAGGGCCTCCTACGAGCAGTACTTC. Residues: CASSGRDRASYEQYF.

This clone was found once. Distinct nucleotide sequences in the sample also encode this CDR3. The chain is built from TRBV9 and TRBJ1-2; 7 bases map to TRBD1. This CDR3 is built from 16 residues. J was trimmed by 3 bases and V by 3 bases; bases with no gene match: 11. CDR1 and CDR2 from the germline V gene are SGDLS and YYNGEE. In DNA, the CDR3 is TGTGCCAGCAGCGATGGAGGGGGCTCCACGTACTATGGCTACACCTTC. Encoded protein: CASSDGGGSTYYGYTF.

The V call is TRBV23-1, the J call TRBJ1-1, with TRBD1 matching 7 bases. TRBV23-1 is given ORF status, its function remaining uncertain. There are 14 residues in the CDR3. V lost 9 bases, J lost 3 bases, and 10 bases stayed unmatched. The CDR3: CARERQGLDTEAFF. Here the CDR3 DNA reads TGCGCCAGGGAAAGACAGGGCCTTGACACTGAAGCTTTCTTT.

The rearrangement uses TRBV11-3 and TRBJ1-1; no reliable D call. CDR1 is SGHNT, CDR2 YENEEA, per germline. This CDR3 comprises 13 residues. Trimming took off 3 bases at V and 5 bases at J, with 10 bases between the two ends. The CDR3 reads CASSFSEATEAFF. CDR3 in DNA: TGTGCCAGCAGCTTTTCCGAAGCTACTGAAGCTTTCTTT.

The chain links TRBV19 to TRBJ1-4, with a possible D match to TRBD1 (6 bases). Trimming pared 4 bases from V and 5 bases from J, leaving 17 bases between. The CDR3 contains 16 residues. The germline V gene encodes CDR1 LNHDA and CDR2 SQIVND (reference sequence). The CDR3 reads CASSRGWTDRNEKLFF. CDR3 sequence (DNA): TGTGCCAGTAGTAGGGGGTGGACAGACCGAAATGAAAAACTGTTTTTT.

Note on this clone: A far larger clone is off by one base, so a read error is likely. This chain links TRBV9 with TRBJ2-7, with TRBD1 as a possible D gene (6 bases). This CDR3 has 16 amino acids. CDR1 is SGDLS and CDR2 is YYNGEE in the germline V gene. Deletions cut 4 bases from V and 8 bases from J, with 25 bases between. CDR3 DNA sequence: TGTGCCAGCAGCATATCTCGGACAGACCCGTCATACAAGCAGTACTTC. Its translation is CASSISRTDPSYKQYF.

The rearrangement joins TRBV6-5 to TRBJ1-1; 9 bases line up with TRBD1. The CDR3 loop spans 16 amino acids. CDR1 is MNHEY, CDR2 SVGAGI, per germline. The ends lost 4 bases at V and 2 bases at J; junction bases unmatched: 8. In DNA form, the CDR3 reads TGTGCCAGCAGTTTGGGACAGGGTTTTTTAAACACTGAAGCTTTCTTT. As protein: CASSLGQGFLNTEAFF.

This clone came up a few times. The CDR3 is CASSTVGASGKFEQFF. The CDR3 coding sequence is TGTGCCAGTAGTACGGTCGGGGCTAGCGGGAAATTCGAGCAGTTCTTC. The chain couples TRBV19 to TRBJ2-1, with TRBD2 identical over 9 bases. The junction had 14 bases not matched to a gene; V was cut back by 4 bases and J by 10 bases. Germline CDR1 LNHDA, CDR2 SQIVND (reference sequence). This CDR3 contains 16 residues.

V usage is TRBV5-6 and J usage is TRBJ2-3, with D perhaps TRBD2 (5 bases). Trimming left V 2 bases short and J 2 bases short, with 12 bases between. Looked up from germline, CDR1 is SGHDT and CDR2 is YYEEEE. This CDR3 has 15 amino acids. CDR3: CASSLTADHTDTQYF. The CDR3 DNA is TGTGCCAGCAGCTTAACAGCGGATCACACAGATACGCAGTATTTT.

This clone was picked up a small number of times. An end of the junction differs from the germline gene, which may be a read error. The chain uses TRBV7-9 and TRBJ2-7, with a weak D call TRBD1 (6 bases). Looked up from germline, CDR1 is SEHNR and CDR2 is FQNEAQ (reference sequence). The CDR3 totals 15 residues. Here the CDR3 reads CSSSLVVGQSYEQYF. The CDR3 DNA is TGTTCCAGCAGCTTAGTTGTCGGACAGTCCTACGAGCAGTACTTC.

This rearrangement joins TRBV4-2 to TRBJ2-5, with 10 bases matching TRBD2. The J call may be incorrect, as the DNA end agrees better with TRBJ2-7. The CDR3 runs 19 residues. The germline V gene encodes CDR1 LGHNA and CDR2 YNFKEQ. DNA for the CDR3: TGTGCCAGCAGAAAGGAGGTGTCAGCGGGAGGGCCAGGAACGGTCGAGCAGTACTTC. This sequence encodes CASRKEVSAGGPGTVEQYF.

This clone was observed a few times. The CDR3, as DNA: TGCAGCGTCGTAAGGGGGACCTTAGCCAAAAACATTCAGTACTTC. The encoded protein is CSVVRGTLAKNIQYF. This chain joins TRBV29-1 and TRBJ2-4, with D tentatively TRBD1 (6 bases). V was pared by 6 bases and J by 0 bases, with 15 bases between. Per germline, CDR1 SQVTM and CDR2 ANQGSEA. The CDR3 has 15 amino acids. Full variable domain (outside the CDR3, taken from reference TRBV29-1 and TRBJ2-4): SAVISQKPSRDICQRGTSLTIQCQVDSQVTMMFWYRQQPGQSLTLIATANQGSEATYESGFVIDKFPISRPNLTFSTLTVSNMSPEDSSIYLCSVVRGTLAKNIQYFGAGTRLSVL.

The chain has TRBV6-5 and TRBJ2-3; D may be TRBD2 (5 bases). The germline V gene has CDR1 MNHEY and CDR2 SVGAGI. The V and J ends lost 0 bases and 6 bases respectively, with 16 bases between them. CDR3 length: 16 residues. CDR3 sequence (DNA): TGTGCCAGCAGTTACTCGGTAGCGATAAAAGTGGATACGCAGTATTTT. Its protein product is CASSYSVAIKVDTQYF.

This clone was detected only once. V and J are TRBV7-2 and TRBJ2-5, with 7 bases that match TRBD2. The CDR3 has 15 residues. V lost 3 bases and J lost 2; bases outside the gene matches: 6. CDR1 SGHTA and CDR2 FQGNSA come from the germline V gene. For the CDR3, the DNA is TGTGCCAGCAGCTTCCCAGGGACTAAACAAGAGACCCAGTACTTC. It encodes CASSFPGTKQETQYF.

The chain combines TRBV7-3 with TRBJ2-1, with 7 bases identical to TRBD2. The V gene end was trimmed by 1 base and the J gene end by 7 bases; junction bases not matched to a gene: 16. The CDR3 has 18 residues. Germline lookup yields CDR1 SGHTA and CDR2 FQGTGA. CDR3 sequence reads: CASSLNGEGGVFHNEQFF. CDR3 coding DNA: TGTGCCAGCAGCTTAAATGGGGAGGGCGGTGTTTTTCATAATGAGCAGTTCTTC. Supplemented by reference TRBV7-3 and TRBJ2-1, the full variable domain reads GAGVSQTPSNKVTEKGKYVELRCDPISGHTALYWYRQSLGQGPEFLIYFQGTGAADDSGLPNDRFFAVRPEGSVSTLKIQRTERGDSAVYLCASSLNGEGGVFHNEQFFGPGTRLTVL.

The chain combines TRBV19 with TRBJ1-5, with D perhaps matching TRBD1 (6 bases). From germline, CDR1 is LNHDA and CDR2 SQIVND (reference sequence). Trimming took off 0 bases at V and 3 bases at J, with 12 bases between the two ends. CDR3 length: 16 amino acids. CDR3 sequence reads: CASSIDRTVPNQPQHF. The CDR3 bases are TGTGCCAGTAGTATAGATCGGACAGTCCCCAATCAGCCCCAGCATTTT.

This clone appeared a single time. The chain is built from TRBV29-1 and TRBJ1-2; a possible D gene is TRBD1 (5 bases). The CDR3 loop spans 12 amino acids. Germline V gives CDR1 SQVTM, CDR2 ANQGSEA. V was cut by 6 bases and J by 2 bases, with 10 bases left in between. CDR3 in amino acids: CSVFGGNYGYTF. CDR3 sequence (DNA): TGCAGCGTGTTCGGGGGAAACTATGGCTACACCTTC.

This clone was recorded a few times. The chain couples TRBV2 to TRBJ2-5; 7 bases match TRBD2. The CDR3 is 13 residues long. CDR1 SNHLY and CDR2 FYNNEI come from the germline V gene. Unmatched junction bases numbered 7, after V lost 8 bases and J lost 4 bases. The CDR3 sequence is CASVGGRAETQYF. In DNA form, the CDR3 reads TGTGCCAGCGTTGGGGGGAGGGCAGAGACCCAGTACTTC.

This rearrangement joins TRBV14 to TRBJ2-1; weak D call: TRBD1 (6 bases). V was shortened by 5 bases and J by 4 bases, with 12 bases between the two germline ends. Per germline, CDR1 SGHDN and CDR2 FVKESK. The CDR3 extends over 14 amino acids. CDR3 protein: CASSGTTGYNEQFF. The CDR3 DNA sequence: TGTGCCAGCAGCGGTACAACAGGGTACAATGAGCAGTTCTTC. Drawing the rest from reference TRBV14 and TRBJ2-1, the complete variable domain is EAGVTQFPSHSVIEKGQTVTLRCDPISGHDNLYWYRRVMGKEIKFLLHFVKESKQDESGMPNNRFLAERTGGTYSTLKVQPAELEDSGVYFCASSGTTGYNEQFFGPGTRLTVL.

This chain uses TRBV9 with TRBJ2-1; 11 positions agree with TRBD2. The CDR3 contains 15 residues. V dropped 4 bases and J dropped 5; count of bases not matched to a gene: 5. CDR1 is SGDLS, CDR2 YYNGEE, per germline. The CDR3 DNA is TGTGCCAGCAGCTCAGGACTAGCGGGTAACAATGAGCAGTTCTTC. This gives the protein CASSSGLAGNNEQFF.

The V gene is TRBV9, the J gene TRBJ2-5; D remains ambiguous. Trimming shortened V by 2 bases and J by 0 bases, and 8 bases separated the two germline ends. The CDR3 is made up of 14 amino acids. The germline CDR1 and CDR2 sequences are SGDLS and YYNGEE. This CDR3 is CASSVVANQETQYF. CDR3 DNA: TGTGCCAGCAGCGTTGTCGCGAACCAAGAGACCCAGTACTTC.

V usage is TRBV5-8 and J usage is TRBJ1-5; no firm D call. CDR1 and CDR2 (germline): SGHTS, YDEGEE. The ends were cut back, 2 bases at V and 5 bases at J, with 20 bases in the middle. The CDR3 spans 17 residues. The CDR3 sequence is CASSLGLSRGSHQPQHF. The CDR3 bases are TGTGCCAGCAGCTTAGGGCTCAGTAGAGGGTCCCATCAGCCCCAGCATTTT.

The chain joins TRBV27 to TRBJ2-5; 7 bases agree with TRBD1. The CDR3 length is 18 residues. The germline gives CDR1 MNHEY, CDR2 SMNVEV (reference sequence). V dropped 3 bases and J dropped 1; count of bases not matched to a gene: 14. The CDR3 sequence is CASSLQGPGQTFQETQYF. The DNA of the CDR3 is TGTGCCAGCAGTTTGCAAGGACCGGGACAGACCTTCCAAGAGACCCAGTACTTC.

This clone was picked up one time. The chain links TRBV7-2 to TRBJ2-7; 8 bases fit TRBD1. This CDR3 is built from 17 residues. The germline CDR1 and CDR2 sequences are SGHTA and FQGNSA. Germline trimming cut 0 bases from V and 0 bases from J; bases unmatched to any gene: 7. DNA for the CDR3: TGTGCCAGCAGCTTAGCCCGGACAGGGATTCTCTCCTACGAGCAGTACTTC. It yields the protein CASSLARTGILSYEQYF.

In nucleotides, the CDR3 is TGTGCCAGCAGCCGAATACTAGCGGGAGTCTCCGATGAGCAGTTCTTC. Protein: CASSRILAGVSDEQFF. This chain links TRBV28 with TRBJ2-1; TRBD2 aligns across 11 bases. J was trimmed by 8 bases and V by 6 bases; bases with no gene match: 12. The CDR3 runs to 16 residues. In germline, CDR1 is MDHEN, CDR2 SYDVKM.

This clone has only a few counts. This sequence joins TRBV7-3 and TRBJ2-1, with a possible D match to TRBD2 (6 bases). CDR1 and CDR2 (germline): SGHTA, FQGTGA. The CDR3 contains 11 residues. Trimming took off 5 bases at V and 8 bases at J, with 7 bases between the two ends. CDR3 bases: TGTGCCAGCAGCCCGGGGGATGAGCAGTTCTTC. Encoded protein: CASSPGDEQFF.